The 23 T cell receptor beta chains in this list originate from one sample, sequenced in a study of blood T cells in healthy people across ages (dated by TCRdb to the mid-2010s). The protocol used for the library was 5' RACE. The sequencing machine was an Illumina HiSeq 2500. A second PCR of roughly 6 to 11 cycles was run with a J-beta primer mix and a sample-barcoded 5' primer. TCRdb reanalyzed the raw reads on its own, using fastp at Q25 for trimming and MiXCR for clone calling, and kept in-frame beta chains. Every entry covers one CDR3 protein and lists the most common genes and DNA from its rows. The sample table shows about 970,000 distinct CDR3 sequences, and approximately 50% are seen once. The ten largest clonotypes hold around a fifth of the sample. Sequencing was done on a sample of blood. The receptors were gathered from a woman aged 60-75 years in good health.

In this sample, this clonotype turned up a few times. V is TRBV2 and J is TRBJ2-5, with 10 bases that match TRBD1. The J call may be faulty, since TRBJ2-7 better matches the DNA end. Germline V gene data show CDR1 as SNHLY and CDR2 as FYNNEI. The CDR3 length is 15 residues. Written as DNA, the CDR3 is TGTGCCAGCAGTGATTGGGACAGGGGCCGGTACGAGCAGTACTTC. Translated, it gives CASSDWDRGRYEQYF.

This clonotype turned up a few times. This chain links TRBV27 with TRBJ2-1; 7 bases are shared with TRBD2. The J segment lost 4 bases and the V segment lost 3 bases, leaving 6 bases of the junction unmatched. CDR1 and CDR2 (germline): MNHEY, SMNVEV (reference sequence). CDR3 length: 15 amino acids. This chain's CDR3 is CASSFLAAVYNEQFF. As DNA, the CDR3 is TGTGCCAGCAGTTTTCTAGCGGCAGTATACAATGAGCAGTTCTTC.

V gene TRBV7-9 combines with J gene TRBJ2-7; 11 bases are shared with TRBD1. The CDR3 totals 15 residues. V trimming: 5 bases; J trimming: 0 bases; junction bases outside the gene matches: 3. Germline CDR1 and CDR2: SEHNR and FQNEAQ (reference sequence). CDR3 sequence reads: CASSTGTGGSYEQYF. The CDR3 DNA sequence: TGTGCCAGCAGCACCGGGACAGGGGGCTCCTACGAGCAGTACTTC.

This clonotype was seen a few times. The chain employs TRBV5-1 and TRBJ1-1; no firm D call. The germline V gene encodes CDR1 SGHRS and CDR2 YFSETQ. This CDR3 has 15 residues. Trimming took 6 bases from V and 1 from J, leaving 16 bases between them. CDR3 loop: CASTGNPGRNTEAFF. The DNA of the CDR3 is TGCGCCAGCACCGGGAACCCGGGCAGGAACACTGAAGCTTTCTTT.

V is TRBV28 and J is TRBJ2-3; D tentatively reads TRBD1 or TRBD2 (5 bases each). Deletions cut 3 bases from V and 0 bases from J, with 19 bases between. This CDR3 has 18 amino acids. CDR1 and CDR2 (germline): MDHEN, SYDVKM. The CDR3 spells CASSFPFPKRGSTDTQYF. CDR3 nucleotide sequence: TGTGCCAGCAGTTTCCCCTTCCCCAAGAGGGGAAGCACAGATACGCAGTATTTT.

This clonotype came up a few times. The V call is TRBV5-1, the J call TRBJ2-1, with 8 bases identical to TRBD2. Unmatched junction bases numbered 4, after V lost 4 bases and J lost 7 bases. Germline assignment: CDR1 SGHRS and CDR2 YFSETQ. The CDR3 length is 13 residues. CDR3 loop: CASSRGLVNEQFF. CDR3 nucleotide sequence: TGCGCCAGCAGCCGGGGACTAGTGAATGAGCAGTTCTTC. The entire variable domain, with the rest obtained from reference TRBV5-1 and TRBJ2-1, is as follows: KAGVTQTPRYLIKTRGQQVTLSCSPISGHRSVSWYQQTPGQGLQFLFEYFSETQRNKGNFPGRFSGRQFSNSRSEMNVSTLELGDSALYLCASSRGLVNEQFFGPGTRLTVL.

This clonotype has a handful of counts. The chain has TRBV6-4 and TRBJ1-5; D gene ambiguous. Germline V gives CDR1 MRHNA, CDR2 SNTAGT. This CDR3 spans 13 amino acids. V was shortened by 3 bases and J by 4 bases, with 7 bases between the two germline ends. The CDR3 DNA is TGTGCCAGCAGTGAACAGTGGAATCAGCCCCAGCATTTT. It is translated as CASSEQWNQPQHF.

V usage is TRBV9 and J usage is TRBJ1-2, with a tentative D call TRBD1 (5 bases). Germline loops: CDR1 SGDLS, CDR2 YYNGEE. V lost 2 bases, J lost 4 bases, and 15 bases lay in between. This CDR3 is 15 amino acids long. This chain's CDR3 is CASSVSRGTSYGYTF. For the CDR3, the DNA is TGTGCCAGCAGCGTTTCCCGCGGGACGTCCTATGGCTACACCTTC.

In its sample, this clonotype was seen once. V and J are TRBV5-6 and TRBJ2-4; the match to TRBD2 covers 11 bases. The CDR3 is made up of 18 amino acids. Trimming took 4 bases from V and 1 from J; bases not matched to a gene: 10. Germline CDR1 reads SGHDT; CDR2 reads YYEEEE. This CDR3 is CASSLGVAGGLAKNIQYF. DNA for the CDR3: TGTGCCAGCAGCCTCGGGGTAGCGGGAGGGCTGGCCAAAAACATTCAGTACTTC.

This clonotype was recorded at least ten times. The V call is TRBV6-5, the J call TRBJ2-6; no clear D gene. CDR1 and CDR2 from the germline V gene are MNHEY and SVGAGI. The ends were cut back, 2 bases at V and 1 base at J, with 3 bases in the middle. The CDR3 contains 14 residues. The CDR3, as DNA: TGTGCCAGCAGTTACGGGTCTGGGGCCAACGTCCTGACTTTC. Its protein is CASSYGSGANVLTF.

This chain joins TRBV7-2 and TRBJ1-2; D is ambiguous. The germline CDR1 and CDR2 sequences are SGHTA and FQGNSA. The CDR3 spans 13 residues. V shed 3 bases and J shed 8 bases, with 13 bases lying between them. The CDR3 DNA is TGTGCCAGCAGCTTTAACCCGGTTCGGGGCTACACCTTC. Amino acids: CASSFNPVRGYTF. The whole variable domain, remainder taken from reference TRBV7-2 and TRBJ1-2, is GAGVSQSPSNKVTEKGKDVELRCDPISGHTALYWYRQSLGQGLEFLIYFQGNSAPDKSGLPSDRFSAERTGGSVSTLTIQRTQQEDSAVYLCASSFNPVRGYTFGSGTRLTVV.

The rearrangement uses TRBV20-1 and TRBJ2-3; unclear D gene. V was clipped by 6 bases and J by 7 bases, with 11 bases between them. The CDR3 loop spans 11 amino acids. CDR1 is DFQATT, CDR2 SNEGSKA, per germline (reference sequence). The CDR3 DNA reads as TGCAGTGCACACCTGGGTAATACGCAGTATTTT. Its translation is CSAHLGNTQYF.

The V and J genes are TRBV28 and TRBJ2-7; the D gene could be TRBD1 or TRBD2 (5 bases each). The CDR3 is made up of 15 amino acids. Deletions cut 2 bases from V and 9 bases from J, with 20 bases between. Per the germline V gene, CDR1 is MDHEN and CDR2 is SYDVKM. The CDR3 nucleotides are TGTGCCAGCAGTTTAGGTGGGACCCAGCGACTCGGGCAGTACTTC. It translates to CASSLGGTQRLGQYF.

This chain links TRBV25-1 with TRBJ2-5; the D gene is possibly TRBD1 (6 bases). The CDR3 has 12 amino acids. Germline CDR1 reads MGHDK; CDR2 reads SYGVNS. Trimming shortened V by 3 bases and J by 11 bases, and 13 bases separated the two germline ends. The CDR3 sequence is CASSEGQGKQYF. The CDR3, as DNA: TGTGCCAGCAGTGAGGGTCAGGGGAAACAGTACTTC.

The V and J genes are TRBV5-6 and TRBJ2-7; D is tentatively TRBD1 or TRBD2 (5 bases each). The DNA end lines up better with TRBJ2-5; the J call may be wrong. Germline loops: CDR1 SGHDT, CDR2 YYEEEE. CDR3 length equals 13 residues. The CDR3 nucleotides read TGTGCCAGCAGCTCGAGGGACGTAGAGACCCAGTACTTC. Residues: CASSSRDVETQYF.

CDR3 amino acids: CSARSGAGNTIYF. The CDR3, as DNA: TGCAGCGCGCGGTCAGGGGCCGGAAACACCATATATTTT. V and J are TRBV29-1 and TRBJ1-3; perhaps TRBD1 as D (6 bases). The CDR3 spans 13 residues. Trimming took 7 bases from V and 4 from J, leaving 14 bases between them. CDR1 SQVTM and CDR2 ANQGSEA come from the germline V gene.

With regard to this clonotype: The conserved phenylalanine or tryptophan is not found at the CDR3 terminus, so this likely reflects a read error. This chain joins TRBV12-3 or TRBV12-4 and TRBJ2-3; 9 bases are a match to TRBD1. Germline trimming cut 6 bases from V and 4 bases from J; bases unmatched to any gene: 11. CDR3 length equals 16 residues. The CDR3 region is CASSPGTGQGPDTQYS. Written as DNA, the CDR3 is TGTGCCAGCAGCCCAGGGACAGGGCAGGGGCCAGATACGCAGTATTCT.

This clonotype came up a few times. The genes are TRBV4-1 and TRBJ2-5; tentatively, D is TRBD1 (6 bases). CDR1 is MGHRA and CDR2 is YSYEKL in the germline V gene. The CDR3 contains 16 residues. Trimming took off 4 bases at V and 2 bases at J, with 17 bases between the two ends. CDR3: CASSPFDRPGQETQYF. CDR3 DNA: TGCGCCAGCAGCCCATTCGACAGGCCGGGGCAAGAGACCCAGTACTTC.

This chain links TRBV4-1 with TRBJ1-1, with D unresolved. Trimming removed 2 bases from V and 1 base from J, with 17 bases in between. Germline values: CDR1 MGHRA, CDR2 YSYEKL. This CDR3 has 17 residues. DNA of the CDR3: TGCGCCAGCAGCCAATTCTCCCTTACAAGGACGAACACTGAAGCTTTCTTT. Translation gives CASSQFSLTRTNTEAFF.

This clonotype was picked up a small number of times. The V and J genes are TRBV24-1 and TRBJ2-3; 7 nucleotides line up with TRBD2. This CDR3 is 15 amino acids long. V shed 2 bases, J shed 5 bases, and the junction held 6 bases outside the gene matches. Germline assignment: CDR1 KGHDR and CDR2 SFDVKD. CDR3 sequence reads: CATSDSRRGEDTQYF. The DNA for the CDR3 is TGTGCCACCAGTGATTCCCGTCGGGGGGAAGATACGCAGTATTTT.

The chain is built from TRBV13 and TRBJ2-1; 12 bases are a match to TRBD2. Germline V CDR1 and CDR2: PRHDT, FYEKMQ (reference sequence). This CDR3 has 16 residues. Unmatched junction bases numbered 9, after V lost 5 bases and J lost 7 bases. DNA of the CDR3: TGTGCCAGCAGCACCAGGACTAGCGGGATTGGTAATGAGCAGTTCTTC. Translating gives CASSTRTSGIGNEQFF.

This clonotype has more than one count but fewer than ten. The chain employs TRBV5-4 and TRBJ1-2; no definite D call. The CDR3 consists of 13 residues. The germline V and J ends were trimmed by 2 bases and 6 bases, with 11 bases remaining between them. Germline V CDR1 and CDR2: SGHNT, YYREEE (reference sequence). The CDR3 DNA is TGTGCCAGCAGCTTCGGGCAGGAGGATGGCTACACCTTC. It yields the protein CASSFGQEDGYTF.

The chain links TRBV5-6 to TRBJ2-3; D not certain. Germline CDR1 SGHDT, CDR2 YYEEEE. The V gene lost 0 bases and the J gene lost 0 bases, with 8 bases spanning the gap. The CDR3 contains 15 residues. The CDR3 here is CASSLGTVSTDTQYF. The CDR3 nucleotides read TGTGCCAGCAGCTTGGGGACGGTAAGCACAGATACGCAGTATTTT.